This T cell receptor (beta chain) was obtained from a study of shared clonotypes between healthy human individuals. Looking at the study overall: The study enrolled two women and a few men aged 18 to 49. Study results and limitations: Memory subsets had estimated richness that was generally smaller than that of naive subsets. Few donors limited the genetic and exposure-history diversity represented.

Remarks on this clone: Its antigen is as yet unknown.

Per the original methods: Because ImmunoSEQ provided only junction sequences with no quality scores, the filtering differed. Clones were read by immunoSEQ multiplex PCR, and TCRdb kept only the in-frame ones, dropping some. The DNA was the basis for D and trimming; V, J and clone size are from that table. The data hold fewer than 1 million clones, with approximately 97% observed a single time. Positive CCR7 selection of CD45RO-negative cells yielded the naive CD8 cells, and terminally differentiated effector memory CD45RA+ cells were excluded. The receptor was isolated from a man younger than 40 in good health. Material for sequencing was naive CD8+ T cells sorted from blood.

This CDR3 reads CASSQPGQGVRFNNEQFF. The CDR3 nucleotides read TGTGCCAGCAGCCAACCGGGACAGGGGGTTCGCTTTAACAATGAGCAGTTCTTC. The V and J genes are TRBV14 and TRBJ2-1, with 11 bases identical to TRBD1. This CDR3 has 18 amino acids. Germline V gene data show CDR1 as SGHDN and CDR2 as FVKESK. V was clipped by 2 bases and J by 5 bases; unmatched bases: 11. Combining the CDR3 with reference TRBV14 and TRBJ2-1 gives the whole variable domain EAGVTQFPSHSVIEKGQTVTLRCDPISGHDNLYWYRRVMGKEIKFLLHFVKESKQDESGMPNNRFLAERTGGTYSTLKVQPAELEDSGVYFCASSQPGQGVRFNNEQFFGPGTRLTVL.